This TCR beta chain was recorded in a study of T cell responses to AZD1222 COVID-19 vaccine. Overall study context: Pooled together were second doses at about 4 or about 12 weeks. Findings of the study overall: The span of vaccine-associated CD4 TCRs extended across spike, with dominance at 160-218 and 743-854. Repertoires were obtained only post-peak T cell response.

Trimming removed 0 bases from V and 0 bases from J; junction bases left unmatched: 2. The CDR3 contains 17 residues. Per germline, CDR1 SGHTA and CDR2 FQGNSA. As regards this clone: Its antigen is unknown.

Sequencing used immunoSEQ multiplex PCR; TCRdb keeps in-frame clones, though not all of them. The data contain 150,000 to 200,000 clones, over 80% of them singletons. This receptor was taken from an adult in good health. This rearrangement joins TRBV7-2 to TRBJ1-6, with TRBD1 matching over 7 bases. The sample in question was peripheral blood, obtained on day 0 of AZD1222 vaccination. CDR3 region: CASSLAAGGSYNSPLHF. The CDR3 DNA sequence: TGTGCCAGCAGCTTAGCGGCAGGGGGCTCCTATAATTCACCCCTCCACTTT.